The T cell receptor (beta chain) under discussion was sequenced for a study of T cell responses to AZD1222 COVID-19 vaccine. Study as a whole: It was second doses at about 4 or about 12 weeks that were pooled.

Trimming removed 1 base at V and 0 bases at J, with 7 bases between. Germline V CDR1 and CDR2: SGHTA, FQGNSA. The CDR3 consists of 15 residues. Concerning this clone: Its antigen is not known.

Sequencing used immunoSEQ multiplex PCR; TCRdb keeps in-frame clones, though not all of them. The sample holds some 140,000 clones, 85% to 95% seen once. Study outcomes and limitations: Only after the peak T cell response were repertoires sampled.

The chain recombines TRBV7-2 with TRBJ2-1; D uncertain. This clonotype was sampled from an adult in good health. The sample consisted of peripheral blood, taken on day 0 of AZD1222 vaccination. CDR3 DNA: TGTGCCAGCAGCTTAGATTCTAGCTCCTACAATGAGCAGTTCTTC. Translated: CASSLDSSSYNEQFF.